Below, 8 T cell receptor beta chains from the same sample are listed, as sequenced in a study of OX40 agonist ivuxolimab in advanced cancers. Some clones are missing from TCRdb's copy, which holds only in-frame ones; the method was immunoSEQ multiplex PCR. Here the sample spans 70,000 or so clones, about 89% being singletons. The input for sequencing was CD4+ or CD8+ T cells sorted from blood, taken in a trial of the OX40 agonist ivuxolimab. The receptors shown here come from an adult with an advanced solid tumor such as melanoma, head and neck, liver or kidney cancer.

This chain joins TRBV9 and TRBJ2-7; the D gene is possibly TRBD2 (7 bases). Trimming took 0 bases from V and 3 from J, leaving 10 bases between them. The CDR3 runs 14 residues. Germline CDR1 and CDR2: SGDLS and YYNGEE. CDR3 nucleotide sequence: TGTGCCAGCAGCGTAGCGGGGGGCGGCTACGAGCAGTACTTC. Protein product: CASSVAGGGYEQYF.

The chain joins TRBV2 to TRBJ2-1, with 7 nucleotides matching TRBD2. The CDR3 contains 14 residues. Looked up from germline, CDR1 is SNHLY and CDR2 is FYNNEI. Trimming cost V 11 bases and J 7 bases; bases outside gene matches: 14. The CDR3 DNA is TGTGCCGCCATTTCCGCCCTAGCGGAAAATGAGCAGTTCTTC. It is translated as CAAISALAENEQFF.

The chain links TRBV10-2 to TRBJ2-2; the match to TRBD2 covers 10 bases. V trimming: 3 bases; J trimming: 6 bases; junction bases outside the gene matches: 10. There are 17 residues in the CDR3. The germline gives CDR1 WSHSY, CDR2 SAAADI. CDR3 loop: CASSDWSSGSSAGELFF. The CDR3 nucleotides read TGCGCCAGCAGTGATTGGTCTAGCGGGAGTTCTGCCGGGGAGCTGTTTTTT.

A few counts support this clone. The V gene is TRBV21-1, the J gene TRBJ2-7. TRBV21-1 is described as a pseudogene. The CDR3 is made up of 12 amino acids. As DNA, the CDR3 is TGTGCCAGCAGCAAAAAAAGATACGAGCAGTACTTC. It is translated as CASSKKRYEQYF.

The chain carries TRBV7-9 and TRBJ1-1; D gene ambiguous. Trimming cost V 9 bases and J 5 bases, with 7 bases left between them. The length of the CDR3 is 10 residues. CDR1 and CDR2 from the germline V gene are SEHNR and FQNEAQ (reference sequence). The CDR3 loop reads CARKGTEAFF. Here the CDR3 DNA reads TGTGCCAGAAAGGGAACTGAAGCTTTCTTT.

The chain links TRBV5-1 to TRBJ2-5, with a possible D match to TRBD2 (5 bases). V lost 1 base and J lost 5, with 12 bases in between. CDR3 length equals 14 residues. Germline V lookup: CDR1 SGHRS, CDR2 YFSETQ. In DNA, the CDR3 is TGCGCCAGCAGCTTGTCTAGCCTGATTGAGACCCAGTACTTC. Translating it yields CASSLSSLIETQYF. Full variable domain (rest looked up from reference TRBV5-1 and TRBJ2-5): KAGVTQTPRYLIKTRGQQVTLSCSPISGHRSVSWYQQTPGQGLQFLFEYFSETQRNKGNFPGRFSGRQFSNSRSEMNVSTLELGDSALYLCASSLSSLIETQYFGPGTRLLVL.

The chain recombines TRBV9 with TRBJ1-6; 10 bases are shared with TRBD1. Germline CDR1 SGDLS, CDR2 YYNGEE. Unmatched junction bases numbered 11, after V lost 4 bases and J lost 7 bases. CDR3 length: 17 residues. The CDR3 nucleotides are TGTGCCAGCAGCCCAACCGGGACAGGGGTGAACAATTCACCCCTCCACTTT. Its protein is CASSPTGTGVNNSPLHF. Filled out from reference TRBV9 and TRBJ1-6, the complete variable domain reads DSGVTQTPKHLITATGQRVTLRCSPRSGDLSVYWYQQSLDQGLQFLIQYYNGEERAKGNILERFSAQQFPDLHSELNLSSLELGDSALYFCASSPTGTGVNNSPLHFGNGTRLTVT.

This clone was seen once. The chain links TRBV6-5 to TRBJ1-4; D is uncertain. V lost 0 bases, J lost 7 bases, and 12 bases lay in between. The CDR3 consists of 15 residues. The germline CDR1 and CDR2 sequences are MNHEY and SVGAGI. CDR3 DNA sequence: TGTGCCAGCAGTTACTCCCGAGCGGCTGGTGAAAAACTGTTTTTT. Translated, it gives CASSYSRAAGEKLFF.